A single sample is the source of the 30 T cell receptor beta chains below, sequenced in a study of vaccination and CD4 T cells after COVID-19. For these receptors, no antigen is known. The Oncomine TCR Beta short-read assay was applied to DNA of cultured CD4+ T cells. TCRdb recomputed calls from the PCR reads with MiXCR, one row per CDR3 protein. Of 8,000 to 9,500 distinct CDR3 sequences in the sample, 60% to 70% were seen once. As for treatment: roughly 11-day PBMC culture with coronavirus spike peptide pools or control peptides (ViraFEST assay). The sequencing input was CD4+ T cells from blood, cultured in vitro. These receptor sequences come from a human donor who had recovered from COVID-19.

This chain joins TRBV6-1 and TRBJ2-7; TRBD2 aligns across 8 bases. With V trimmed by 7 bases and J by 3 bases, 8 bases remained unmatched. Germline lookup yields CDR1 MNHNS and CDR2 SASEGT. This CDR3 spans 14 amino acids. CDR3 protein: CASKLYREGYEQYF. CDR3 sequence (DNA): TGTGCCAGCAAATTATACCGGGAGGGCTACGAGCAGTACTTC.

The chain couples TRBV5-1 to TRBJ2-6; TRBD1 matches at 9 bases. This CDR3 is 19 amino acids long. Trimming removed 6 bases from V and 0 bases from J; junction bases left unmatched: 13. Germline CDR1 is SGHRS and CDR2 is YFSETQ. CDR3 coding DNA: TGCGCCAGCAAGAGGGGGGTGGGACAGGGCCTCTCTGGGGCCAACGTCCTGACTTTC. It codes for CASKRGVGQGLSGANVLTF.

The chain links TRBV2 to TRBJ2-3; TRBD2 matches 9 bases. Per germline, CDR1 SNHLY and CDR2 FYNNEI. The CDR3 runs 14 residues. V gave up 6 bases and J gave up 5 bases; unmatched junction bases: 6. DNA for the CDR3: TGTGCCAGCAGGCCGGCGGGAGGGTTAGATACGCAGTATTTT. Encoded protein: CASRPAGGLDTQYF.

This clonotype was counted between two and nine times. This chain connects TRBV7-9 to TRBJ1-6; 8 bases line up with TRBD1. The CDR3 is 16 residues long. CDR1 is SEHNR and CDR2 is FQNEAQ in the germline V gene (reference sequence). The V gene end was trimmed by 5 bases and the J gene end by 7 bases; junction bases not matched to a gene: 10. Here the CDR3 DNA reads TGTGCCAGCAGCACCGGGACAGGTTTTTTCAATTCACCCCTCCACTTT. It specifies CASSTGTGFFNSPLHF.

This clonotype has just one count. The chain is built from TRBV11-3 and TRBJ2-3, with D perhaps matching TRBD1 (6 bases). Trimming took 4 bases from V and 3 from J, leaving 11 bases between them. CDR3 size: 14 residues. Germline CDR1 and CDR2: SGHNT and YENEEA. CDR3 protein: CASSSQGGTDTQYF. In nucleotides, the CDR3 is TGTGCCAGCAGCTCACAGGGTGGGACAGATACGCAGTATTTT.

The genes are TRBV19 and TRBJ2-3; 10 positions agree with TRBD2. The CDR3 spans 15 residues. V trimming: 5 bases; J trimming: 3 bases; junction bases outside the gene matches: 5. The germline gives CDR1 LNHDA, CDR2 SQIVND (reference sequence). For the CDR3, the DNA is TGTGCCAGTAGTGGACGACTAGCGGGTACAGATACGCAGTATTTT. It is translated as CASSGRLAGTDTQYF.

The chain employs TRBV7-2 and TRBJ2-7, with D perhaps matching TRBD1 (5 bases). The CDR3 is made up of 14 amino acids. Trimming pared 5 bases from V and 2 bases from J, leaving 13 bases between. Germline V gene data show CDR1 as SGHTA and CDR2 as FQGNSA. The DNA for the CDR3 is TGTGCCAGCAGCGTGGCAGGGCGAACCTACGAGCAGTACTTC. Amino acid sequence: CASSVAGRTYEQYF.

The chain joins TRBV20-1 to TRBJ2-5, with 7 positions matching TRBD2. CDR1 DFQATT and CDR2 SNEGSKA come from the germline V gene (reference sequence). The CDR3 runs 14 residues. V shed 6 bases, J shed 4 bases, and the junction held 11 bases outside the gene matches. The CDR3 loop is CSAPQRDKGETQYF. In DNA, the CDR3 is TGCAGTGCCCCCCAGCGGGATAAAGGAGAGACCCAGTACTTC.

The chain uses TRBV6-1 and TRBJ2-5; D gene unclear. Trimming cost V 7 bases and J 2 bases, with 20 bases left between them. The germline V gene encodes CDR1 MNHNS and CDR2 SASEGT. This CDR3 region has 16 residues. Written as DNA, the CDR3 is TGTGCCAGCAACGAAAGGTGGGGTGGTGGGCAAGAGACCCAGTACTTC. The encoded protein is CASNERWGGGQETQYF.

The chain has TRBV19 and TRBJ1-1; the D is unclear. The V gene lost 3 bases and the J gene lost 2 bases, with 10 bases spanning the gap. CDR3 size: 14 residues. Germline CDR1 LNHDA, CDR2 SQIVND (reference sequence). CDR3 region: CASSIGYLNTEAFF. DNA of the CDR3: TGTGCCAGTAGTATTGGGTATCTAAACACTGAAGCTTTCTTT.

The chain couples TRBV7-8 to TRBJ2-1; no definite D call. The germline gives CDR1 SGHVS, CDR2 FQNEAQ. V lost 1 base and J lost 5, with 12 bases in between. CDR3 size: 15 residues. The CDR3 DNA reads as TGTGCCAGCAGCTTAGGGCTCCCGCCGAACAATGAGCAGTTCTTC. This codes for CASSLGLPPNNEQFF.

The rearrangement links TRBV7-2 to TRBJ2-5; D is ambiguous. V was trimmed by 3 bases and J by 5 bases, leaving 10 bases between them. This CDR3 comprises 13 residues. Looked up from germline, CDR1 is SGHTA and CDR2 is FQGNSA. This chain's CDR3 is CASSLGHGETQYF. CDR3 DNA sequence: TGTGCCAGCAGCTTGGGCCATGGGGAGACCCAGTACTTC.

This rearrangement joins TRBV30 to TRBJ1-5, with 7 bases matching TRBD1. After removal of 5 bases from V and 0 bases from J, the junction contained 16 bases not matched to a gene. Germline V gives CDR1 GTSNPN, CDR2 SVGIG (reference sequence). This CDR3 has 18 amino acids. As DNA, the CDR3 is TGTGCCTGGGGTCCAGACAGGGTAAGGGGAGATAGCAATCAGCCCCAGCATTTT. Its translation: CAWGPDRVRGDSNQPQHF. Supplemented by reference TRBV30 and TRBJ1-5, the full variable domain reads SQTIHQWPATLVQPVGSPLSLECTVEGTSNPNLYWYRQAAGRGLQLLFYSVGIGQISSEVPQNLSASRPQDRQFILSSKKLLLSDSGFYLCAWGPDRVRGDSNQPQHFGDGTRLSIL.

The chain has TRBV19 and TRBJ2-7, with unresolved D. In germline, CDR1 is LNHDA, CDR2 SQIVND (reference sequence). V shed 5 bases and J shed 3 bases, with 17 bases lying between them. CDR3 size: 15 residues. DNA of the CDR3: TGTGCCAGTAGTGACCCTTCGGACGGAGTCTACGAGCAGTACTTC. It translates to CASSDPSDGVYEQYF.

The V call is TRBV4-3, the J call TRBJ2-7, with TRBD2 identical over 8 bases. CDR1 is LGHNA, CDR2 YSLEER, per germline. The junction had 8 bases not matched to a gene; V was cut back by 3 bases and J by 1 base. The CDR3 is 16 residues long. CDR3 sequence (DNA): TGCGCCAGCAGCCAGGCAACTAGCGGTCGGTCCTACGAGCAGTACTTC. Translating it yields CASSQATSGRSYEQYF.

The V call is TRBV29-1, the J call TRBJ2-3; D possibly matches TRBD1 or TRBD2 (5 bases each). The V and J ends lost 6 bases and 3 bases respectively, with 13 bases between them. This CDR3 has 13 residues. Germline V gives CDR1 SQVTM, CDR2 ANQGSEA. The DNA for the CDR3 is TGCAGCGTCGTCGGGACCTTTACAGATACGCAGTATTTT. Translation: CSVVGTFTDTQYF.

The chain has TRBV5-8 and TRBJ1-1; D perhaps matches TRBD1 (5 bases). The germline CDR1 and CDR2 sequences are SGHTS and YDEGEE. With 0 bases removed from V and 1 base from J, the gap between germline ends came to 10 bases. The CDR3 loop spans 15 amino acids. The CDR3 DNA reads TGTGCCAGCAGCTTGGGAGTGACAGAGAACACTGAAGCTTTCTTT. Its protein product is CASSLGVTENTEAFF.

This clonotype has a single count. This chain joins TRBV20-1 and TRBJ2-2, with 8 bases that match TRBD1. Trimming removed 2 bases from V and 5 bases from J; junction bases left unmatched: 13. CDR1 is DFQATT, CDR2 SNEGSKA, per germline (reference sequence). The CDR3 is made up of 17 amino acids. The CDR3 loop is CSARPEWTGRITGELFF. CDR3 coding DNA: TGCAGTGCTAGACCTGAGTGGACAGGGAGGATTACCGGGGAGCTGTTTTTT.

The CDR3 is CASSQDRGSTDTQYF. Written as DNA, the CDR3 is TGTGCCAGCAGCCAAGACAGGGGGAGCACAGATACGCAGTATTTT. This chain links TRBV4-2 with TRBJ2-3, with TRBD1 matching 7 bases. The germline V gene has CDR1 LGHNA and CDR2 YNFKEQ. The CDR3 contains 15 residues. Losses at the gene ends were 0 bases for V and 0 bases for J; bases not matched to a gene: 0.

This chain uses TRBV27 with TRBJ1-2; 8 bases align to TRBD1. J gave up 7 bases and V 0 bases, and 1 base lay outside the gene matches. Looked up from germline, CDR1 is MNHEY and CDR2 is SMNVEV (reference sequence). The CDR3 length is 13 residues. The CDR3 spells CASSLSGTGGYTF. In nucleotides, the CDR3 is TGTGCCAGCAGTTTATCCGGGACAGGTGGCTACACCTTC.

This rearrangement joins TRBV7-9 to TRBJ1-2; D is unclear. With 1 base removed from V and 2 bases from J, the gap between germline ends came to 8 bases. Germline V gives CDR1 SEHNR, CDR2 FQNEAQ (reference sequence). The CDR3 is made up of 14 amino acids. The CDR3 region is CASSLEGSNYGYTF. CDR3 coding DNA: TGTGCCAGCAGCTTAGAAGGCAGCAACTATGGCTACACCTTC.

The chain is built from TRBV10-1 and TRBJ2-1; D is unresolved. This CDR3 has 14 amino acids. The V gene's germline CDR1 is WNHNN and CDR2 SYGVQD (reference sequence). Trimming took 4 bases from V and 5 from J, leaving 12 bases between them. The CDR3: CASSVHSMDNEQFF. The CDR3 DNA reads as TGCGCCAGCAGTGTGCACTCCATGGACAATGAGCAGTTCTTC.

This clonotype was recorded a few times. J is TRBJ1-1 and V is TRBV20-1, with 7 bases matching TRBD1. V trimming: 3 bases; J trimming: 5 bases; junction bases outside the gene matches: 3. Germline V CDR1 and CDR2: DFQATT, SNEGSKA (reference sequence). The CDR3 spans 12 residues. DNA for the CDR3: TGCAGTGCTAGGACAGGGTCGACTGAAGCTTTCTTT. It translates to CSARTGSTEAFF.

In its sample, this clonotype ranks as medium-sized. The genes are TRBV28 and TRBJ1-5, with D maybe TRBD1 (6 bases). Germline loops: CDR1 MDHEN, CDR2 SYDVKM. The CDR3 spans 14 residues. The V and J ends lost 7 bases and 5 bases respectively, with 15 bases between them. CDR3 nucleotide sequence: TGTGCCAGCACCAAAGGGGGGGGGTATCAGCCCCAGCATTTT. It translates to CASTKGGGYQPQHF.

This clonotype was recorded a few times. CDR3 loop: CASSVEAPDTQYF. The CDR3 coding sequence is TGTGCCAGCAGTGTCGAGGCGCCAGATACGCAGTATTTT. The rearrangement uses TRBV6-1 and TRBJ2-3; D gene ambiguous. The CDR3 covers 13 residues. With 4 bases removed from V and 4 bases from J, the gap between germline ends came to 9 bases. Germline V CDR1 and CDR2: MNHNS, SASEGT.

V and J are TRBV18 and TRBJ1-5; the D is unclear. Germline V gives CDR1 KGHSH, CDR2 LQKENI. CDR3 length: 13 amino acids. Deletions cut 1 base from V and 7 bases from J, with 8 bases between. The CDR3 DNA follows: TGTGCCAGCTCACCACGAGTAAACCAGCCCCAGCATTTT. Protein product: CASSPRVNQPQHF.

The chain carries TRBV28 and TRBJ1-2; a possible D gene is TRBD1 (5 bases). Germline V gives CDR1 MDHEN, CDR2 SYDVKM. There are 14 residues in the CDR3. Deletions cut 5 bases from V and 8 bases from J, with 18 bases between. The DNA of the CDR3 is TGTGCCAGCAGTGCGCAGGTCGGGGCATGGGGCTACACCTTC. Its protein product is CASSAQVGAWGYTF.

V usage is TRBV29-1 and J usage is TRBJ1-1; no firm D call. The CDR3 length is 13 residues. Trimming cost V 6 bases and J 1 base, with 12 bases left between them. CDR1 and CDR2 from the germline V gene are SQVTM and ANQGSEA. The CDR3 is CSVNPSRNTEAFF. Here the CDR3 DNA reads TGCAGCGTGAACCCGAGTCGGAACACTGAAGCTTTCTTT.

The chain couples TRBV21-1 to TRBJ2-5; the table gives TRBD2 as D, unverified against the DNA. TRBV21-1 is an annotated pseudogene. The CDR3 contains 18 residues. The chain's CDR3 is CASSKVITGTSEGETQYF. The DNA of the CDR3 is TGTGCCAGCAGCAAAGTAATTACCGGGACTAGCGAGGGAGAGACCCAGTACTTC.

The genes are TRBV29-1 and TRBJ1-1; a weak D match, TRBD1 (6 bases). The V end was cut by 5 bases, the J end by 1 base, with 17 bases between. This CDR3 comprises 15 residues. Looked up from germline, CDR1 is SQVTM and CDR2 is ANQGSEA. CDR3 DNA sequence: TGCAGCGTTATCCCTGTTCGCAGGGGGAACACTGAAGCTTTCTTT. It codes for CSVIPVRRGNTEAFF. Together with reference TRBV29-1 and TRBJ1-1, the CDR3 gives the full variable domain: SAVISQKPSRDICQRGTSLTIQCQVDSQVTMMFWYRQQPGQSLTLIATANQGSEATYESGFVIDKFPISRPNLTFSTLTVSNMSPEDSSIYLCSVIPVRRGNTEAFFGQGTRLTVV.